What follows are 18 T cell receptor beta chains derived from one specimen sequenced in a study of T cells in tumors after PD-1 blockade. Some clones are missing from TCRdb's copy, which holds only in-frame ones; the method was immunoSEQ multiplex PCR. Of about 63,000 clones listed, roughly 70% were seen once; the top ten hold about 4.8%. Sequencing used PBMCs, obtained after anti-PD-1 treatment. The receptors originated from a human donor with basal cell carcinoma.

The chain uses TRBV5-5 and TRBJ2-7, with D perhaps being TRBD1 or TRBD2 (5 bases each). This CDR3 contains 15 residues. V shed 5 bases and J shed 3 bases, with 18 bases lying between them. Germline CDR1 is SGHKS and CDR2 is YYEKEE (reference sequence). CDR3 nucleotides: TGTGCCAGCAGTTCGGGGCCGACCTTTTACTACGAGCAGTACTTC. It translates to CASSSGPTFYYEQYF. Full variable domain (remainder filled in from reference TRBV5-5 and TRBJ2-7): DAGVTQSPTHLIKTRGQQVTLRCSPISGHKSVSWYQQVLGQGPQFIFQYYEKEERGRGNFPDRFSARQFPNYSSELNVNALLLGDSALYLCASSSGPTFYYEQYFGPGTRLTVT.

The rearrangement joins TRBV7-9 to TRBJ2-1; 9 positions agree with TRBD1. Germline-derived CDR1 and CDR2 are SEHNR and FQNEAQ (reference sequence). The CDR3 length is 15 residues. The J segment lost 10 bases and the V segment lost 2 bases, leaving 9 bases of the junction unmatched. Here the CDR3 reads CASSLPGTGSGEQFF. CDR3 DNA: TGTGCCAGCAGCTTACCCGGGACAGGGTCAGGCGAGCAGTTCTTC. The full variable domain, with the rest looked up from reference TRBV7-9 and TRBJ2-1, is DTGVSQNPRHKITKRGQNVTFRCDPISEHNRLYWYRQTLGQGPEFLTYFQNEAQLEKSRLLSDRFSAERPKGSFSTLEIQRTEQGDSAMYLCASSLPGTGSGEQFFGPGTRLTVL.

The chain recombines TRBV28 with TRBJ2-3, with 7 positions matching TRBD2. The CDR3 is 16 residues long. In germline, CDR1 is MDHEN, CDR2 SYDVKM. J gave up 1 base and V 6 bases, and 10 bases lay outside the gene matches. The CDR3 coding sequence is TGTGCCAGCAGCCCTGGTCTAGCGGAACGCACAGATACGCAGTATTTT. As protein: CASSPGLAERTDTQYF. Using reference TRBV28 and TRBJ2-3 for the parts outside the CDR3, the full variable domain is DVKVTQSSRYLVKRTGEKVFLECVQDMDHENMFWYRQDPGLGLRLIYFSYDVKMKEKGDIPEGYSVSREKKERFSLILESASTNQTSMYLCASSPGLAERTDTQYFGPGTRLTVL.

V usage is TRBV29-1 and J usage is TRBJ1-2; D is undetermined. Deletions cut 6 bases from V and 8 bases from J, with 10 bases between. Per germline, CDR1 SQVTM and CDR2 ANQGSEA. This CDR3 is 10 amino acids long. CDR3 sequence: CSVFGEGYTF. The DNA for the CDR3 is TGCAGCGTCTTCGGGGAGGGCTACACCTTC. Filled out from reference TRBV29-1 and TRBJ1-2, the complete variable domain reads SAVISQKPSRDICQRGTSLTIQCQVDSQVTMMFWYRQQPGQSLTLIATANQGSEATYESGFVIDKFPISRPNLTFSTLTVSNMSPEDSSIYLCSVFGEGYTFGSGTRLTVV.

The genes are TRBV15 and TRBJ2-2; D is perhaps TRBD1 (5 bases). The germline gives CDR1 LNHNV, CDR2 YYDKDF (reference sequence). The V gene lost 6 bases and the J gene lost 4 bases, with 9 bases spanning the gap. The CDR3 has 13 amino acids. For the CDR3, the DNA is TGTGCCACCAGTACGACAGTCACCGGGGAGCTGTTTTTT. Its translation: CATSTTVTGELFF.

The chain couples TRBV7-9 to TRBJ1-1, with a weak D call TRBD1 (5 bases). The CDR3 has 16 amino acids. The V end was cut by 5 bases, the J end by 7 bases, with 23 bases between. From germline, CDR1 is SEHNR and CDR2 FQNEAQ (reference sequence). CDR3 loop: CASSLRSAGTGVEAFF. The DNA of the CDR3 is TGTGCCAGCAGCCTCCGATCAGCAGGAACGGGGGTTGAAGCTTTCTTT.

The CDR3 spells CASMVRTEGADTQYF. DNA for the CDR3: TGTGCCAGCATGGTTCGGACAGAAGGGGCAGATACGCAGTATTTT. V gene TRBV7-8 combines with J gene TRBJ2-3; D perhaps matches TRBD1 (6 bases). V shed 7 bases and J shed 4 bases, with 18 bases lying between them. This CDR3 spans 15 amino acids. Looked up from germline, CDR1 is SGHVS and CDR2 is FQNEAQ.

The rearrangement uses TRBV11-3 and TRBJ2-3; D gene ambiguous. The V gene's germline CDR1 is SGHNT and CDR2 YENEEA. Trimming took 2 bases from V and 0 from J, leaving 6 bases between them. The CDR3 covers 14 residues. The CDR3 spells CASSLTTSTDTQYF. In DNA, the CDR3 is TGTGCCAGCAGCTTAACTACTAGCACAGATACGCAGTATTTT.

This clone has only a few counts. The chain has TRBV5-5 and TRBJ2-7, with TRBD1 matching over 7 bases. This CDR3 is 13 amino acids long. Germline CDR1 SGHKS, CDR2 YYEKEE (reference sequence). V was pared by 4 bases and J by 6 bases, with 7 bases of the junction left unmatched. The DNA of the CDR3 is TGTGCCAGCAGCCCCGACAGGGTTGGCGAGCAGTACTTC. This gives the protein CASSPDRVGEQYF.

The chain couples TRBV20-1 to TRBJ2-7, with 9 bases identical to TRBD1. The CDR3 covers 14 residues. Germline loops: CDR1 DFQATT, CDR2 SNEGSKA (reference sequence). V gave up 3 bases and J gave up 5 bases; unmatched junction bases: 8. The CDR3 coding sequence is TGCAGTGCTAGTGGTGGACAGGGGAAACACGAGCAGTACTTC. Translated, it gives CSASGGQGKHEQYF.

The rearrangement uses TRBV12-5 and TRBJ2-5, with 9 positions matching TRBD1. Germline CDR1 reads LGHNT; CDR2 reads FRNRAP. This CDR3 comprises 13 residues. The ends lost 11 bases at V and 4 bases at J; junction bases unmatched: 8. CDR3 sequence reads: CAQPGQGGETQYF. In DNA, the CDR3 is TGTGCTCAGCCGGGACAGGGAGGAGAGACCCAGTACTTC.

The genes are TRBV6-5 and TRBJ2-3; 11 bases are a match to TRBD2. The trim removed 7 bases at V and 5 bases at J, leaving 8 bases unmatched. The CDR3 loop spans 15 amino acids. Germline V gene data show CDR1 as MNHEY and CDR2 as SVGAGI. The DNA of the CDR3 is TGTGCCAGCAATAAGGGTAGCGGGGGGGGAGATACGCAGTATTTT. It specifies CASNKGSGGGDTQYF.

In this sample, this clone turned up once. In nucleotides, the CDR3 is TGTGCCAGCACCCTGGCGGGGAACACCGGGGAGCTGTTTTTT. Translation: CASTLAGNTGELFF. This sequence joins TRBV5-4 and TRBJ2-2; weak D call: TRBD2 (5 bases). The CDR3 totals 14 residues. Trimming took off 6 bases at V and 1 base at J, with 10 bases between the two ends. Germline V gene data show CDR1 as SGHNT and CDR2 as YYREEE (reference sequence).

This chain joins TRBV7-9 and TRBJ1-1; D unresolved. The V and J ends lost 1 base and 1 base respectively, with 7 bases between them. CDR3 length equals 14 residues. CDR1 is SEHNR and CDR2 is FQNEAQ in the germline V gene (reference sequence). CDR3 amino acids: CASSLGAANTEAFF. CDR3 bases: TGTGCCAGCAGCTTAGGGGCAGCGAACACTGAAGCTTTCTTT.

The genes are TRBV10-3 and TRBJ2-3; 8 bases line up with TRBD2. Losses at the gene ends were 4 bases for V and 5 bases for J; bases not matched to a gene: 8. Germline V gene data show CDR1 as ENHRY and CDR2 as SYGVKD. This CDR3 is built from 15 residues. The CDR3 DNA reads TGTGCCATCAGTGCTGCGGGGGGCCCTGTAGATACGCAGTATTTT. As protein: CAISAAGGPVDTQYF.

The J gene is TRBJ2-7, the V gene TRBV4-2; D assignment may be TRBD1 or TRBD2 (5 bases each). Germline assignment: CDR1 LGHNA and CDR2 YNFKEQ. Trimming took 4 bases from V and 0 from J, leaving 16 bases between them. CDR3 size: 16 residues. DNA of the CDR3: TGTGCCAGCAGCCCGAGAGACGGGGCAACCTCCTACGAGCAGTACTTC. Translation gives CASSPRDGATSYEQYF.

To note about this clone: The sample holds other DNA sequences that translate to the same CDR3. The V and J genes are TRBV6-4 and TRBJ2-2; D call uncertain. V lost 2 bases, J lost 2 bases, and 3 bases lay in between. This CDR3 is 13 amino acids long. In germline, CDR1 is MRHNA, CDR2 SNTAGT. The CDR3 DNA sequence: TGTGCCAGCAGTGACAGAAACACCGGGGAGCTGTTTTTT. It specifies CASSDRNTGELFF.

The chain couples TRBV18 to TRBJ2-5; no clear D. Trimming pared 4 bases from V and 2 bases from J, leaving 2 bases between. This CDR3 spans 11 amino acids. Germline V gives CDR1 KGHSH, CDR2 LQKENI. The CDR3 here is CASSLQETQYF. Here the CDR3 DNA reads TGTGCCAGCTCACTTCAAGAGACCCAGTACTTC.